In its sample, the clone carrying this T cell receptor beta chain was seen once. The data were obtained in a study of blood T cell repertoires in COVID-19. Source study methods: Scientists estimated how many nucleated cells there were by amplifying reference gene primers. Using immunoSEQ multiplex PCR, the repertoire was profiled, and TCRdb retains in-frame clones only, with some absent. V and J calls and clone size are as listed in that table; D and trimming were resolved from the DNA. Of approximately 190,000 clones in the sample, roughly 84% are singletons; the top ten hold around 19%. The trim removed 0 bases at V and 2 bases at J, leaving 5 bases unmatched. The CDR3 has 18 amino acids. The germline V gene encodes CDR1 SGHRS and CDR2 YFSETQ.

V usage is TRBV5-1 and J usage is TRBJ2-1; 13 nucleotides match TRBD2. Sequencing was carried out using peripheral blood. The source of this sequence is a human donor in a cohort sampled during active COVID-19. The CDR3 DNA reads TGCGCCAGCAGCTTGGCCTTCGGGACTAGCGGGACCTACAATGAGCAGTTCTTC. Translation: CASSLAFGTSGTYNEQFF. The whole variable domain, filled in from reference TRBV5-1 and TRBJ2-1, reads KAGVTQTPRYLIKTRGQQVTLSCSPISGHRSVSWYQQTPGQGLQFLFEYFSETQRNKGNFPGRFSGRQFSNSRSEMNVSTLELGDSALYLCASSLAFGTSGTYNEQFFGPGTRLTVL.